This T cell receptor beta chain was sequenced in a study of shared clonotypes between healthy human individuals. Repertoires were generated with immunoSEQ multiplex PCR, while TCRdb's copy carries only in-frame clones and drops some. The repertoire holds 2.3 million or so clones, with approximately 95% as singletons. Germline V CDR1 and CDR2: PRHDT, FYEKMQ (reference sequence). This CDR3 spans 15 amino acids. The V gene lost 5 bases and the J gene lost 3 bases, with 17 bases spanning the gap. The sequence was collected from a man aged 18 to 29 in good health. Some clones in this sample may be carry-over from other donors' samples. The V and J genes are TRBV13 and TRBJ2-7, with D perhaps given as TRBD1 or TRBD2 (5 bases each). Input material: naive CD4+ T cells from PBMCs. Subset given: CD45RA+ positively selected. CDR3 in DNA: TGTGCCAGCAGCCTAACGGGACGGATGAACTACGAGCAGTACTTC. Translating gives CASSLTGRMNYEQYF.